The 10 T cell receptor beta chains below were found in one sample sequenced in a study of blood T cell repertoires in COVID-19. The data were produced by immunoSEQ multiplex PCR, yet TCRdb's version contains in-frame clones alone and is incomplete. The table lists about 330,000 clones, around 87% of them singletons. Sequencing input: peripheral blood. These receptor sequences come from a woman aged 45-59 years with active or convalescent COVID-19.

The chain recombines TRBV19 with TRBJ2-7; 7 nucleotides match TRBD2. V was clipped by 3 bases and J by 5 bases; unmatched bases: 7. From germline, CDR1 is LNHDA and CDR2 SQIVND (reference sequence). CDR3 length: 14 residues. The CDR3 sequence is CASSMGRVGDEQYF. The DNA for the CDR3 is TGTGCCAGTAGTATGGGGAGGGTCGGGGACGAGCAGTACTTC.

This clone occurred a few times. The J gene is TRBJ2-2, the V gene TRBV25-1; TRBD1 is a possible D gene (6 bases). V gave up 9 bases and J gave up 5 bases, with 16 bases separating them. This CDR3 comprises 14 residues. Germline CDR1 MGHDK, CDR2 SYGVNS. For the CDR3, the DNA is TGTGCCAGACTACCGGGACACTGGACCGGGGAGCTGTTTTTT. Protein: CARLPGHWTGELFF.

The chain employs TRBV6-6 and TRBJ2-7; D unresolved. The CDR3 length is 14 residues. CDR1 is MNHNY, CDR2 SVGAGI, per germline (reference sequence). Trimming stripped 5 bases from V and 5 bases from J, with 16 bases between. The CDR3 protein is CASSPDTDPDEQYF. In DNA form, the CDR3 reads TGTGCCAGCAGTCCTGACACTGACCCAGACGAGCAGTACTTC.

The V gene is TRBV19, the J gene TRBJ2-3, with 10 bases aligning to TRBD2. The trim removed 4 bases at V and 5 bases at J, leaving 9 bases unmatched. This CDR3 has 16 amino acids. Germline V lookup: CDR1 LNHDA, CDR2 SQIVND (reference sequence). Here the CDR3 reads CASSNVAGGQKDTQYF. The DNA for the CDR3 is TGTGCCAGTAGTAACGTAGCGGGAGGCCAAAAAGATACGCAGTATTTT.

This rearrangement joins TRBV18 to TRBJ2-2, with 9 nucleotides matching TRBD1. Per germline, CDR1 KGHSH and CDR2 LQKENI. Germline trimming cut 3 bases from V and 5 bases from J; bases unmatched to any gene: 4. This CDR3 comprises 15 residues. The CDR3: CASSPRTGETGELFF. The CDR3, as DNA: TGTGCCAGCTCACCCAGGACAGGGGAGACCGGGGAGCTGTTTTTT.

The chain carries TRBV12-3 or TRBV12-4 and TRBJ1-2; the match to TRBD1 covers 9 bases. V lost 3 bases to trimming and J lost 4 bases; unmatched junction nucleotides: 0. The CDR3 has 13 residues. CDR3 sequence (DNA): TGTGCCAGCAGTTTGACAGGGGGCTATGGCTACACCTTC. It yields the protein CASSLTGGYGYTF.

The chain uses TRBV27 and TRBJ2-7; 7 bases are shared with TRBD1. Trimming took 6 bases from V and 5 from J; bases not matched to a gene: 13. Germline CDR1 MNHEY, CDR2 SMNVEV (reference sequence). The CDR3 has 15 amino acids. This CDR3 is CASSPQPTGFHEQYF. In nucleotides, the CDR3 is TGTGCCAGCAGCCCCCAACCGACAGGGTTCCACGAGCAGTACTTC.

The count of this clone is one. This rearrangement joins TRBV2 to TRBJ1-3, with 8 bases that match TRBD1. The CDR3 totals 15 residues. V gave up 5 bases and J gave up 0 bases; unmatched junction bases: 3. CDR1 and CDR2 from the germline V gene are SNHLY and FYNNEI. In nucleotides, the CDR3 is TGTGCCAGCAGTACCGACAGGGGCTCTGGAAACACCATATATTTT. It encodes CASSTDRGSGNTIYF.

The chain couples TRBV5-8 to TRBJ1-1; TRBD1 matches 8 bases. In germline, CDR1 is SGHTS, CDR2 YDEGEE. The CDR3 sequence is 16 residues long. The J segment lost 1 base and the V segment lost 4 bases, leaving 9 bases of the junction unmatched. CDR3 sequence: CASSPGWTGSNTEAFF. The CDR3 DNA sequence: TGTGCCAGCAGCCCGGGTTGGACAGGGTCGAACACTGAAGCTTTCTTT.

V and J are TRBV6-4 and TRBJ1-2, with 10 bases identical to TRBD1. Germline V gene data show CDR1 as MRHNA and CDR2 as SNTAGT. V gave up 6 bases and J gave up 8 bases; unmatched junction bases: 6. The CDR3 extends over 13 amino acids. The CDR3 sequence is CASSPTGGSGYTF. The CDR3 DNA reads TGTGCCAGCAGCCCGACAGGGGGCTCCGGCTACACCTTC.